This T cell receptor beta chain was retrieved from a study of T cell repertoires in cytomegalovirus infection. MiXCR was run by TCRdb on the reads, yielding one entry per CDR3 protein. The repertoire holds 450,000 to 600,000 distinct CDR3 sequences, with about 11% as singletons. CDR3 length equals 13 residues. V was pared by 5 bases and J by 2 bases, with 9 bases between. The germline V gene has CDR1 MNHEY and CDR2 SMNVEV (reference sequence). This clonotype was seen ten or more times. This TCR was sampled from a human donor in good health (CMV status not recorded). Some clones in this sample may be carry-over from other donors' samples. V gene TRBV27 combines with J gene TRBJ1-2; D gene unclear. Sequencing was done on a sample of PBMCs. The CDR3 loop is CASSTVPNYGYTF. Here the CDR3 DNA reads TGTGCCAGCAGTACGGTACCAAACTATGGCTACACCTTC.